This T cell receptor (beta chain) comes out of a study of blood T cells in healthy people across ages. Regarding the study as a whole: Correlation between TCR beta diversity and naive T cell percentage was strong. In the absence of known donor CMV status, changes in expanded clonotypes were possibly confounded.

The germline V gene encodes CDR1 SGHTA and CDR2 FQGNSA. CDR3 length: 16 amino acids. Trimming took 1 base from V and 3 from J; bases not matched to a gene: 7. Primers used in a second PCR of roughly 7 to 12 cycles were a sample-barcoded 5' primer and a J-beta primer mix. Each single sample gave us at least 2.5 million CDR3-containing paired-end reads. MiXCR, applied by TCRdb to the 5' RACE reads, yields one record per CDR3 protein. The sample has about 1.8 million distinct CDR3 sequences, about 50% seen once. No fewer than 7 million PBMCs went into each sample. This clonotype was picked up a small number of times. The antigen remains undetermined.

Sequencing input: blood. The source of this sequence is a woman aged 40 to 50 in good health. V gene TRBV7-2 combines with J gene TRBJ2-7; 9 bases align to TRBD2. The CDR3 region has the DNA TGTGCCAGCAGCTTAGACCGCGGGGGGGGTGTCTACGAGCAGTACTTC. It yields the protein CASSLDRGGGVYEQYF.